Shown below are 22 T cell receptor beta chains from a single sample sequenced in a study of blood T cells in healthy people across ages (dated by TCRdb to between 2014 and 2017). Receptor amplification or capture employed 5' RACE. This sample was sequenced with an Illumina HiSeq 2500. A second PCR of roughly 7 to 12 cycles was run with a J-beta primer mix and a sample-barcoded 5' primer. Using fastp trimming at Q25 and MiXCR clonotype assembly, TCRdb reanalyzed the public sequencing data and kept in-frame beta chains. Every CDR3 protein is listed once, alongside the most common genes and DNA of its rows. Present in this sample are about 1.4 million distinct CDR3 sequences, around 55% of which were seen just once. The ten biggest clones cover 5% to 7% of the sample. The sequencing input was blood. These TCRs come from a man between 18 and 35 years old in good health.

The chain employs TRBV4-1 and TRBJ2-7, with a tentative D call TRBD1 (5 bases). V was cut by 1 base and J by 0 bases, with 10 bases left in between. The germline V gene encodes CDR1 MGHRA and CDR2 YSYEKL. CDR3 size: 15 residues. The CDR3 region is CASSQVYRISYEQYF. The CDR3 nucleotides are TGCGCCAGCAGCCAAGTTTACAGGATCTCCTACGAGCAGTACTTC.

This clonotype has a handful of counts. This chain uses TRBV15 with TRBJ2-1; 9 bases match TRBD1. The J segment lost 6 bases and the V segment lost 6 bases, leaving 9 bases of the junction unmatched. Germline V lookup: CDR1 LNHNV, CDR2 YYDKDF (reference sequence). There are 15 residues in the CDR3. CDR3 sequence (DNA): TGTGCCACCAGACCTAGACAGGGGGTTGGCAATGAGCAGTTCTTC. Translated: CATRPRQGVGNEQFF.

A remark on this clonotype: The germline gene is not matched at one end of the junction; a read error may be the cause. The chain is built from TRBV12-3 or TRBV12-4 and TRBJ2-1; D not resolved. The CDR3 spans 15 residues. The CDR3 region has the DNA TGTGCCTGCAGTCCTGACTCCAGCTCCTACAATGAGCAGTTCTTC. Protein: CACSPDSSSYNEQFF.

This clonotype was detected a few times. The J gene is TRBJ2-5, the V gene TRBV7-2; 10 nucleotides line up with TRBD2. Germline values: CDR1 SGHTA, CDR2 FQGNSA. The CDR3 consists of 15 residues. V was pared by 3 bases and J by 2 bases, with 3 bases of the junction left unmatched. The DNA of the CDR3 is TGTGCCAGCAGCTTGGCTAGCGGGAGACAAGAGACCCAGTACTTC. It specifies CASSLASGRQETQYF.

This chain connects TRBV15 to TRBJ2-5; D ambiguous. Trimming removed 0 bases at V and 10 bases at J, with 12 bases between. The germline V gene encodes CDR1 LNHNV and CDR2 YYDKDF (reference sequence). The CDR3 length is 13 residues. CDR3 nucleotide sequence: TGTGCCACCAGCAGAGATCCACTGAGTGGCCAGTACTTC. Protein: CATSRDPLSGQYF.

The chain joins TRBV7-2 to TRBJ2-3, with D possibly TRBD2 on 5 matching bases. V was trimmed by 1 base and J by 0 bases, leaving 17 bases between them. CDR3 length: 18 amino acids. Germline-derived CDR1 and CDR2 are SGHTA and FQGNSA. The CDR3 spells CASSLVLGGFSSTDTQYF. The CDR3 nucleotides read TGTGCCAGCAGCTTAGTCTTGGGCGGGTTCTCTAGCACAGATACGCAGTATTTT.

The rearrangement joins TRBV6-5 to TRBJ2-4; no clear D gene. The CDR3 sequence is 12 residues long. Trimming took 8 bases from V and 5 from J, leaving 10 bases between them. Germline-derived CDR1 and CDR2 are MNHEY and SVGAGI. The CDR3 protein is CASGFSQNIQYF. Written as DNA, the CDR3 is TGTGCCAGCGGATTCAGCCAAAACATTCAGTACTTC.

The V gene is TRBV20-1, the J gene TRBJ2-7, with TRBD1 matching over 9 bases. Trimming cost V 5 bases and J 4 bases; bases outside gene matches: 15. The length of the CDR3 is 16 residues. CDR1 and CDR2 from the germline V gene are DFQATT and SNEGSKA (reference sequence). CDR3 sequence reads: CSALSSGQGTVYEQYF. The CDR3 DNA follows: TGCAGTGCTCTTAGCTCCGGACAGGGGACGGTGTACGAGCAGTACTTC.

The chain couples TRBV20-1 to TRBJ2-4; 7 nucleotides agree with TRBD2. J gave up 6 bases and V 6 bases, and 11 bases lay outside the gene matches. Germline assignment: CDR1 DFQATT and CDR2 SNEGSKA (reference sequence). The CDR3 has 14 amino acids. CDR3 coding DNA: TGCAGTGCAGCTCCTTTTGGCGGGAGAAACATTCAGTACTTC. It codes for CSAAPFGGRNIQYF.

The rearrangement uses TRBV4-2 and TRBJ2-5; the match to TRBD1 covers 7 bases. The CDR3 spans 14 residues. V dropped 2 bases and J dropped 11; count of bases not matched to a gene: 11. From germline, CDR1 is LGHNA and CDR2 YNFKEQ. For the CDR3, the DNA is TGTGCCAGCAGCCAAAGGGACAGCCCCCCGAAGCAGTACTTC. Translating it yields CASSQRDSPPKQYF.

This sequence joins TRBV7-2 and TRBJ2-1; D not certain. Germline values: CDR1 SGHTA, CDR2 FQGNSA. The germline V and J ends were trimmed by 0 bases and 11 bases, with 8 bases remaining between them. The CDR3 loop spans 12 amino acids. The CDR3 here is CASSLALSQQFF. The CDR3 coding sequence is TGTGCCAGCAGCTTAGCGCTATCCCAGCAGTTCTTC.

The rearrangement uses TRBV6-2 or TRBV6-3 and TRBJ1-5, with D perhaps TRBD1 (5 bases). The CDR3 has 17 residues. The V gene lost 6 bases and the J gene lost 0 bases, with 18 bases spanning the gap. Per the germline V gene, CDR1 is MNHEY and CDR2 is SVGEGT. CDR3 coding DNA: TGTGCCAGCAGGACTACGGGGCCCCAAGATAGCAATCAGCCCCAGCATTTT. Its translation is CASRTTGPQDSNQPQHF.

This clonotype was seen a few times. A clone one base away is much larger, so this may be a read error. The chain uses TRBV7-9 and TRBJ2-7; the D gene could be TRBD1 or TRBD2 (5 bases each). The ends were cut back, 6 bases at V and 7 bases at J, with 25 bases in the middle. Looked up from germline, CDR1 is SEHNR and CDR2 is FQNEAQ (reference sequence). The CDR3 is 16 residues long. In DNA, the CDR3 is TGTGCCAGCAGGGACGGGACCCCAGGGCCCTACAATGAGCAGTACTTC. The encoded protein is CASRDGTPGPYNEQYF. The whole variable domain, filled in from reference TRBV7-9 and TRBJ2-7, reads DTGVSQNPRHKITKRGQNVTFRCDPISEHNRLYWYRQTLGQGPEFLTYFQNEAQLEKSRLLSDRFSAERPKGSFSTLEIQRTEQGDSAMYLCASRDGTPGPYNEQYFGPGTRLTVT.

V gene TRBV20-1 combines with J gene TRBJ2-3; TRBD2 matches 12 bases. The V and J ends lost 1 base and 9 bases, in that order; junction bases with no gene match: 8. The CDR3 has 15 residues. Germline V lookup: CDR1 DFQATT, CDR2 SNEGSKA (reference sequence). DNA of the CDR3: TGCAGTGCTAGAGTCGCTAGCGGGAGGGCTGGAACGCAGTATTTT. Its translation is CSARVASGRAGTQYF.

The gene calls are TRBV7-2 and TRBJ1-1; 9 positions match TRBD1. J lost 4 bases, V lost 5 bases, and 8 bases had no gene match. This CDR3 is built from 15 residues. Germline-derived CDR1 and CDR2 are SGHTA and FQGNSA. Written as DNA, the CDR3 is TGTGCCAGCAGCAAAAGGACAGGGGCGCTCACTGAAGCTTTCTTT. Its protein product is CASSKRTGALTEAFF.

This CDR3 is CSARHGLALGETQYF. Written as DNA, the CDR3 is TGCAGTGCTAGGCACGGACTAGCGCTTGGAGAGACCCAGTACTTC. This chain connects TRBV20-1 to TRBJ2-5; 9 nucleotides agree with TRBD2. V gave up 3 bases and J gave up 4 bases; unmatched junction bases: 9. The CDR3 spans 15 residues. The germline V gene has CDR1 DFQATT and CDR2 SNEGSKA (reference sequence).

This sequence joins TRBV4-3 and TRBJ2-7, with D unresolved. TRBJ2-5 explains the end of the DNA better; the J call may be wrong. There are 15 residues in the CDR3. The germline gives CDR1 LGHNA, CDR2 YSLEER. CDR3 nucleotides: TGCGCCAGCAGCCAAGAAGGTAGGGCGATGGAGACCCAGTACTTC. The encoded protein is CASSQEGRAMETQYF.

The chain carries TRBV20-1 and TRBJ2-5, with D tentatively TRBD1 or TRBD2 (5 bases each). This CDR3 comprises 14 residues. CDR1 and CDR2 from the germline V gene are DFQATT and SNEGSKA (reference sequence). Trimming stripped 2 bases from V and 6 bases from J, with 16 bases between. This CDR3 is CSARSSRDPKTQYF. The CDR3 DNA reads as TGCAGTGCTAGATCCTCTCGGGACCCCAAGACCCAGTACTTC.

This clonotype came up a few times. J is TRBJ2-3 and V is TRBV6-1; the match to TRBD2 covers 8 bases. V lost 8 bases, J lost 3 bases, and 16 bases stayed unmatched. Germline lookup yields CDR1 MNHNS and CDR2 SASEGT. The CDR3 consists of 17 residues. CDR3 sequence (DNA): TGTGCCAGCTCTTTACGGGGCGGGACTAGTCATACAGATACGCAGTATTTT. It specifies CASSLRGGTSHTDTQYF.

This clonotype was counted a few times. The J gene is TRBJ2-7, the V gene TRBV30; D gene uncertain. Trimming cost V 0 bases and J 2 bases, with 2 bases left between them. The CDR3 has 11 amino acids. CDR1 GTSNPN and CDR2 SVGIG come from the germline V gene (reference sequence). CDR3 amino acids: CAWSVAYEQYF. CDR3 nucleotide sequence: TGTGCCTGGAGTGTCGCCTACGAGCAGTACTTC.

This clonotype was found once. The J gene is TRBJ2-1, the V gene TRBV12-3 or TRBV12-4, with TRBD2 matching 8 bases. J was trimmed by 8 bases and V by 5 bases; bases with no gene match: 14. This CDR3 has 16 residues. The CDR3 bases are TGTGCCAGCAGTCCCCTATGGAGCGGGAGTTCTCATGAGCAGTTCTTC. Encoded protein: CASSPLWSGSSHEQFF.

There are a few counts of this clonotype. The chain has TRBV20-1 and TRBJ2-7, with a possible D match to TRBD1 (5 bases). The CDR3 is 14 amino acids. Trimming stripped 5 bases from V and 1 base from J, with 15 bases between. Germline-derived CDR1 and CDR2 are DFQATT and SNEGSKA (reference sequence). CDR3 DNA: TGCAGTGCTCCCGCTAACAGGTATTCCTACGAGCAGTACTTC. Its protein is CSAPANRYSYEQYF.